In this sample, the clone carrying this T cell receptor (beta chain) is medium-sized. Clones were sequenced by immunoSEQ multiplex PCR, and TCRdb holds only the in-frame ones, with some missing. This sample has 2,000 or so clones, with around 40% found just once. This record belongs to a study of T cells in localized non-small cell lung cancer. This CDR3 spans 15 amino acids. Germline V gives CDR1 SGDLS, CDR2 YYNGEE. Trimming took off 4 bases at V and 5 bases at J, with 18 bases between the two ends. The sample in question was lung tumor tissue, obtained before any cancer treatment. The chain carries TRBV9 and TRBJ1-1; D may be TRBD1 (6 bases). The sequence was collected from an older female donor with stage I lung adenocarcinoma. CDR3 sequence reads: CASSPQRGGGTEAFF. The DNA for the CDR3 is TGTGCCAGCAGCCCCCAGAGAGGGGGAGGTACTGAAGCTTTCTTT.